Listed here are 28 T cell receptor beta chains from one sample, sequenced in a study of radiotherapy plus CTLA-4 blockade in lung cancer. TCRdb's table, derived via immunoSEQ multiplex PCR, lists solely in-frame clones and lacks some. In the table there are about 70,000 clones, 79% of which are singletons. The material sequenced was peripheral blood, taken from a patient treated with radiotherapy plus ipilimumab. The source is a human donor with non-small cell lung cancer who had a complete response to radiotherapy plus ipilimumab.

The J gene is TRBJ1-1, the V gene TRBV18, with 9 nucleotides matching TRBD1. CDR1 and CDR2 (germline): KGHSH, LQKENI. V lost 3 bases and J lost 3; bases outside the gene matches: 5. The length of the CDR3 is 15 residues. CDR3 sequence (DNA): TGTGCCAGCTCACCGGGACAGGGAATATACACTGAAGCTTTCTTT. Translation: CASSPGQGIYTEAFF.

J is TRBJ1-1 and V is TRBV18; D call uncertain. From germline, CDR1 is KGHSH and CDR2 LQKENI. The CDR3 has 13 residues. Trimming left V 6 bases short and J 2 bases short, with 10 bases between. CDR3 sequence (DNA): TGTGCCAGCTCTGAGGCCCCAAACACTGAAGCTTTCTTT. Residues: CASSEAPNTEAFF.

The chain is built from TRBV7-9 and TRBJ1-1, with D uncertain. There are 14 residues in the CDR3. Germline V lookup: CDR1 SEHNR, CDR2 FQNEAQ (reference sequence). With 5 bases removed from V and 0 bases from J, the gap between germline ends came to 10 bases. The CDR3 here is CASSPRRMNTEAFF. CDR3 in DNA: TGTGCCAGCAGCCCGCGGCGGATGAACACTGAAGCTTTCTTT.

V and J are TRBV9 and TRBJ2-7; D is possibly TRBD1 (5 bases). Germline V gene data show CDR1 as SGDLS and CDR2 as YYNGEE. CDR3 size: 12 residues. V dropped 4 bases and J dropped 9 bases, with 14 bases sitting between them. CDR3 residues: CASSTRYGAQYF. CDR3 DNA: TGTGCCAGCAGCACCCGGTATGGGGCGCAGTACTTC.

V and J are TRBV18 and TRBJ2-4; perhaps TRBD2 as D (5 bases). From germline, CDR1 is KGHSH and CDR2 LQKENI. Trimming removed 2 bases at V and 3 bases at J, with 5 bases between. The CDR3 contains 13 residues. The CDR3 sequence is CASSPGGKNIQYF. CDR3 in DNA: TGTGCCAGCTCACCAGGAGGCAAAAACATTCAGTACTTC.

For this clone: This same CDR3 is encoded by further DNA sequences in the sample. The chain recombines TRBV30 with TRBJ2-7; D is uncertain. From germline, CDR1 is GTSNPN and CDR2 SVGIG (reference sequence). The CDR3 totals 12 residues. Trimming removed 3 bases at V and 6 bases at J, with 12 bases between. The CDR3 reads CAWSPVSSEQYF. CDR3 nucleotide sequence: TGTGCCTGGAGCCCCGTCTCGAGCGAGCAGTACTTC.

This chain uses TRBV7-8 with TRBJ2-1, with 9 bases matching TRBD2. V lost 7 bases, J lost 5 bases, and 3 bases stayed unmatched. This CDR3 has 13 amino acids. The germline gives CDR1 SGHVS, CDR2 FQNEAQ. The CDR3 region has the DNA TGTGCCAGCAACAAGCGGGAGGACAATGAGCAGTTCTTC. Translated: CASNKREDNEQFF.

The chain couples TRBV15 to TRBJ1-4, with D uncertain. With 3 bases removed from V and 9 bases from J, the gap between germline ends came to 17 bases. There are 15 residues in the CDR3. Germline V CDR1 and CDR2: LNHNV, YYDKDF (reference sequence). For the CDR3, the DNA is TGTGCCACCAGCAGCCCGGCGGCTCTCGAGAAAAAACTGTTTTTT. This encodes CATSSPAALEKKLFF.

This chain links TRBV5-8 with TRBJ2-3; TRBD2 matches 8 bases. The CDR3 contains 17 residues. V lost 2 bases, J lost 1 base, and 9 bases stayed unmatched. The germline V gene has CDR1 SGHTS and CDR2 YDEGEE. The CDR3 spells CASSFASGGSGTDTQYF. The CDR3 nucleotides read TGTGCCAGCAGCTTTGCAAGCGGGGGTAGTGGCACAGATACGCAGTATTTT.

The chain joins TRBV11-2 to TRBJ1-2; 8 positions match TRBD1. V was pared by 3 bases and J by 7 bases, with 4 bases of the junction left unmatched. The CDR3 sequence is 13 residues long. CDR1 is SGHAT, CDR2 FQNNGV, per germline. The CDR3 sequence is CASSFQGAVGYTF. The DNA of the CDR3 is TGTGCCAGCAGCTTCCAGGGGGCGGTTGGCTACACCTTC.

The chain couples TRBV6-1 to TRBJ2-7; 10 bases match TRBD2. Trimming cost V 4 bases and J 2 bases; bases outside gene matches: 14. CDR1 and CDR2 (germline): MNHNS, SASEGT. This CDR3 has 18 amino acids. The CDR3 DNA reads TGTGCCAGCAGTGTTCAGGGACTAGCGAAGGGTTCCCCCTACGAGCAGTACGTC. Translating it yields CASSVQGLAKGSPYEQYV.

This rearrangement joins TRBV6-6 to TRBJ1-3; the D is unclear. CDR3 length: 15 amino acids. V was pared by 4 bases and J by 0 bases, with 10 bases between. Looked up from germline, CDR1 is MNHNY and CDR2 is SVGAGI (reference sequence). CDR3 region: CASSSQANSGNTIYF. The CDR3 DNA follows: TGTGCCAGCAGTTCCCAGGCTAACTCTGGAAACACCATATATTTT.

The rearrangement joins TRBV9 to TRBJ2-7, with D possibly TRBD2 on 6 matching bases. The ends were cut back, 0 bases at V and 5 bases at J, with 12 bases in the middle. CDR1 SGDLS and CDR2 YYNGEE come from the germline V gene. This CDR3 contains 14 residues. The DNA of the CDR3 is TGTGCCAGCAGCGTAGGACAGTGGGGGGACGAGCAGTACTTC. Protein sequence: CASSVGQWGDEQYF.

Comment on this clone: This specimen includes other DNA sequences encoding the same CDR3. This chain connects TRBV18 to TRBJ1-1; weak D call: TRBD1 (5 bases). The V gene lost 5 bases and the J gene lost 0 bases, with 13 bases spanning the gap. Germline-derived CDR1 and CDR2 are KGHSH and LQKENI. The CDR3 runs 15 residues. CDR3: CASSFTGALNTEAFF. The CDR3 region has the DNA TGTGCCAGCTCATTTACCGGGGCGTTGAACACTGAAGCTTTCTTT.

The chain carries TRBV6-5 and TRBJ1-1, with 9 bases identical to TRBD1. The CDR3 has 16 amino acids. V was clipped by 4 bases and J by 10 bases; unmatched bases: 16. Germline V gene data show CDR1 as MNHEY and CDR2 as SVGAGI. The CDR3 nucleotides are TGTGCCAGCAGTTCATCCCTTACTACAGGGGGCCCGGGAGCTTTCTTT. Translated, it gives CASSSSLTTGGPGAFF.

This chain connects TRBV19 to TRBJ2-7, with no clear D. Trimming removed 5 bases from V and 0 bases from J, with 8 bases in between. From germline, CDR1 is LNHDA and CDR2 SQIVND (reference sequence). The CDR3 contains 13 residues. CDR3 nucleotides: TGTGCCAGTAGTTACGGCAGCTCCTACGAGCAGTACTTC. Translated, it gives CASSYGSSYEQYF.

The V call is TRBV6-5, the J call TRBJ2-1; D possibly corresponds to TRBD1 (5 bases). Germline V lookup: CDR1 MNHEY, CDR2 SVGAGI. Trimming shortened V by 0 bases and J by 6 bases, and 12 bases separated the two germline ends. The CDR3 is 15 residues long. The CDR3 sequence: CASSYSDTPLNEQFF. Written as DNA, the CDR3 is TGTGCCAGCAGTTACTCGGACACTCCCCTCAATGAGCAGTTCTTC.

V usage is TRBV2 and J usage is TRBJ2-6; the D is unclear. CDR3 size: 13 residues. Germline V gene lookup returns CDR1 SNHLY and CDR2 FYNNEI. V was cut by 8 bases and J by 1 base, with 6 bases left in between. CDR3 protein: CASYRSGANVLTF. In DNA, the CDR3 is TGTGCCAGCTACAGATCTGGGGCCAACGTCCTGACTTTC.

The chain is built from TRBV5-1 and TRBJ2-5, with 9 nucleotides matching TRBD1. J gave up 2 bases and V 4 bases, and 3 bases lay outside the gene matches. The CDR3 covers 14 residues. CDR1 SGHRS and CDR2 YFSETQ come from the germline V gene. The CDR3: CASSQDRGQETQYF. CDR3 nucleotides: TGCGCCAGCAGCCAGGACAGGGGACAAGAGACCCAGTACTTC.

The chain's CDR3 is CASSPRDRVGRTEAFF. The CDR3 DNA reads as TGTGCCAGCAGCCCCCGGGACAGGGTGGGGAGGACTGAAGCTTTCTTT. The V and J genes are TRBV5-8 and TRBJ1-1, with TRBD1 identical over 9 bases. V shed 4 bases and J 5 bases; nucleotides not matched to a gene: 12. CDR1 and CDR2 (germline): SGHTS, YDEGEE. The CDR3 covers 16 residues.

This clone was seen a handful of times. CDR3 coding DNA: TGTGCCAGTAAATGGCCGAGCACAGATACGCAGTATTTT. Translation: CASKWPSTDTQYF. This chain uses TRBV19 with TRBJ2-3, with D unresolved. The CDR3 spans 13 residues. From germline, CDR1 is LNHDA and CDR2 SQIVND (reference sequence). Deletions cut 7 bases from V and 0 bases from J, with 8 bases between.

A note on this clone: Additional DNA sequences in this sample encode the identical CDR3. V and J are TRBV11-2 and TRBJ2-2; 7 nucleotides line up with TRBD2. The germline CDR1 and CDR2 sequences are SGHAT and FQNNGV. J gave up 4 bases and V 5 bases, and 7 bases lay outside the gene matches. This CDR3 has 15 amino acids. CDR3 sequence (DNA): TGTGCCAGCAGCCTACGACTAGCAAGCACCGGGGAGCTGTTTTTT. This sequence encodes CASSLRLASTGELFF.

The chain carries TRBV18 and TRBJ2-1; TRBD2 matches at 8 bases. Unmatched junction bases numbered 4, after V lost 3 bases and J lost 0 bases. This CDR3 has 16 residues. CDR1 and CDR2 from the germline V gene are KGHSH and LQKENI. CDR3 DNA sequence: TGTGCCAGCTCACCTGAAGCGGGAGACTCCTACAATGAGCAGTTCTTC. This encodes CASSPEAGDSYNEQFF.

V usage is TRBV2 and J usage is TRBJ2-1, with 9 bases lining up with TRBD1. Germline assignment: CDR1 SNHLY and CDR2 FYNNEI. This CDR3 is built from 15 residues. V was clipped by 5 bases and J by 3 bases; unmatched bases: 5. This CDR3 reads CASSSLTGGYNEQFF. The CDR3 nucleotides are TGTGCCAGCAGTTCGCTGACAGGGGGCTACAATGAGCAGTTCTTC. The whole variable domain, remainder taken from reference TRBV2 and TRBJ2-1, is EPEVTQTPSHQVTQMGQEVILRCVPISNHLYFYWYRQILGQKVEFLVSFYNNEISEKSEIFDDQFSVERPDGSNFTLKIRSTKLEDSAMYFCASSSLTGGYNEQFFGPGTRLTVL.

As for this clone: The identical CDR3 is also encoded by other nucleotide sequences in the sample. The DNA for the CDR3 is TGTGCCAGCTCCCGGGGACGGGACAGAGACTCGAAGGACACTGAAGCTTTCTTT. Residues: CASSRGRDRDSKDTEAFF. J is TRBJ1-1 and V is TRBV27, with 7 nucleotides matching TRBD1. There are 18 residues in the CDR3. V shed 8 bases, J shed 3 bases, and the junction held 21 bases outside the gene matches. Germline V gene data show CDR1 as MNHEY and CDR2 as SMNVEV (reference sequence).

The chain recombines TRBV5-1 with TRBJ2-1; D gene uncertain. Trimming cost V 4 bases and J 5 bases, with 13 bases left between them. The CDR3 length is 14 residues. Per germline, CDR1 SGHRS and CDR2 YFSETQ. CDR3 bases: TGCGCCAGCAGCCCCGGTGGGTATAACAATGAGCAGTTCTTC. Its translation is CASSPGGYNNEQFF.

The rearrangement links TRBV29-1 to TRBJ1-2, with 7 bases lining up with TRBD1. The CDR3 runs to 13 residues. V gave up 3 bases and J gave up 3 bases; unmatched junction bases: 4. Germline V lookup: CDR1 SQVTM, CDR2 ANQGSEA. The CDR3 reads CSVDIQGHYGYTF. The DNA for the CDR3 is TGCAGCGTTGATATACAGGGGCACTATGGCTACACCTTC.

This chain links TRBV7-9 with TRBJ1-1; D not certain. Germline CDR1 and CDR2: SEHNR and FQNEAQ (reference sequence). This CDR3 comprises 14 residues. V lost 5 bases and J lost 0, with 10 bases in between. The CDR3 is CASSAPAVNTEAFF. DNA of the CDR3: TGTGCCAGCAGCGCCCCGGCGGTGAACACTGAAGCTTTCTTT.